One and the same sample provided the 30 T cell receptor beta chains below, sequenced in a study of T cell responses to AZD1222 COVID-19 vaccine. Here immunoSEQ multiplex PCR was the method, and the copy in TCRdb shows in-frame clones only, minus some. This table has 150,000 or so clones, 80% to 95% appearing once. This sample comprised peripheral blood, obtained on day 0 of AZD1222 vaccination. The receptor source for this set is an adult in good health.

The chain employs TRBV5-1 and TRBJ2-7; D ambiguous. Germline values: CDR1 SGHRS, CDR2 YFSETQ. This CDR3 is built from 14 residues. V was shortened by 0 bases and J by 5 bases, with 12 bases between the two germline ends. The CDR3 DNA reads as TGCGCCAGCAGCTTGGGGCAGACGAAGGACGAGCAGTACTTC. Translation gives CASSLGQTKDEQYF.

The chain is built from TRBV12-3 or TRBV12-4 and TRBJ2-1; D is undetermined. The germline V and J ends were trimmed by 6 bases and 8 bases, with 14 bases remaining between them. The CDR3 covers 13 residues. The CDR3 DNA sequence: TGTGCCAGCAGAGGTTTTGGGTCCGATGAGCAGTTCTTC. It translates to CASRGFGSDEQFF.

V usage is TRBV7-8 and J usage is TRBJ2-1; the match to TRBD1 covers 7 bases. CDR3 length: 16 amino acids. In germline, CDR1 is SGHVS, CDR2 FQNEAQ. With V trimmed by 6 bases and J by 10 bases, 18 bases remained unmatched. The CDR3 here is CASRRRLGTAAGEQFF. The CDR3 coding sequence is TGTGCCAGCAGACGGCGCCTCGGGACAGCCGCCGGCGAGCAGTTCTTC.

The CDR3 nucleotides are TGTGCCAGCAGCCAAGCTAGCGGGGGGGCAGGAGAGACCCAGTACTTC. Its protein product is CASSQASGGAGETQYF. The V and J genes are TRBV4-2 and TRBJ2-5, with 12 bases aligning to TRBD2. The CDR3 consists of 16 residues. The germline V gene has CDR1 LGHNA and CDR2 YNFKEQ. V was clipped by 1 base and J by 4 bases; unmatched bases: 4.

This rearrangement joins TRBV6-6 to TRBJ2-1; 14 bases align to TRBD2. Germline V gene data show CDR1 as MNHNY and CDR2 as SVGAGI (reference sequence). V lost 5 bases, J lost 10 bases, and 13 bases stayed unmatched. This CDR3 is built from 17 residues. The CDR3 is CASSRNRLAGGPGEQFF. In DNA, the CDR3 is TGTGCCAGCAGTCGCAACCGACTAGCGGGAGGGCCGGGGGAGCAGTTCTTC.

The chain is built from TRBV7-2 and TRBJ2-3; D remains unclear. The CDR3 is 14 amino acids. V was cut by 1 base and J by 0 bases, with 5 bases left in between. Germline V gene lookup returns CDR1 SGHTA and CDR2 FQGNSA. CDR3: CASSLGQSTDTQYF. In DNA form, the CDR3 reads TGTGCCAGCAGCTTAGGGCAGAGCACAGATACGCAGTATTTT.

The chain has TRBV30 and TRBJ1-4, with 8 nucleotides matching TRBD1. The V gene end was trimmed by 3 bases and the J gene end by 0 bases; junction bases not matched to a gene: 12. CDR1 GTSNPN and CDR2 SVGIG come from the germline V gene (reference sequence). This CDR3 contains 18 residues. Here the CDR3 reads CAWRGDRGFGATNEKLFF. As DNA, the CDR3 is TGTGCCTGGAGGGGCGACAGGGGTTTCGGGGCAACTAATGAAAAACTGTTTTTT.

The chain uses TRBV28 and TRBJ1-2; unclear D gene. V gave up 5 bases and J gave up 0 bases, with 7 bases separating them. The CDR3 is 13 amino acids. The germline CDR1 and CDR2 sequences are MDHEN and SYDVKM. CDR3 amino acids: CASSAGPNYGYTF. For the CDR3, the DNA is TGTGCCAGCAGTGCCGGGCCTAACTATGGCTACACCTTC.

The gene calls are TRBV5-1 and TRBJ1-4; no clear D gene. Germline assignment: CDR1 SGHRS and CDR2 YFSETQ. V lost 0 bases and J lost 8, with 14 bases in between. The CDR3 runs 15 residues. Here the CDR3 DNA reads TGCGCCAGCAGCTTGGAGCCGGGAACGGGCGAAAAACTGTTTTTT. Its protein product is CASSLEPGTGEKLFF.

The chain recombines TRBV18 with TRBJ1-2; D may be TRBD1 (6 bases). Germline assignment: CDR1 KGHSH and CDR2 LQKENI. This CDR3 is 13 amino acids long. The germline V and J ends were trimmed by 1 base and 4 bases, with 7 bases remaining between them. The CDR3 nucleotides read TGTGCCAGCTCACCACAGGGGGTCTATGGCTACACCTTC. Translation: CASSPQGVYGYTF.

This chain uses TRBV7-3 with TRBJ2-3; 7 bases line up with TRBD2. This CDR3 is built from 15 residues. Trimming at V came to 5 bases and at J to 6 bases, leaving 11 bases not matched to a gene. Germline CDR1 reads SGHTA; CDR2 reads FQGTGA. The CDR3: CASSPPGGSIDTQYF. The CDR3 nucleotides read TGTGCCAGCAGCCCACCCGGGGGGAGCATCGATACGCAGTATTTT.

V and J are TRBV6-5 and TRBJ2-3; D is uncertain. Germline CDR1 MNHEY, CDR2 SVGAGI. V was trimmed by 4 bases and J by 6 bases, leaving 11 bases between them. The CDR3 runs 13 residues. In DNA, the CDR3 is TGTGCCAGCAGTTCCCTAAGTGCTGATACGCAGTATTTT. It is translated as CASSSLSADTQYF.

The V gene is TRBV5-8, the J gene TRBJ2-3, with 12 bases fitting TRBD2. Germline V gene sequence: CDR1 SGHTS, CDR2 YDEGEE. Germline trimming cut 0 bases from V and 2 bases from J; bases unmatched to any gene: 1. CDR3 length: 16 amino acids. The CDR3 reads CASSLGLAGATDTQYF. In DNA form, the CDR3 reads TGTGCCAGCAGCTTGGGACTAGCGGGGGCCACAGATACGCAGTATTTT.

This clone has a single count. V is TRBV6-5 and J is TRBJ2-1, with TRBD2 matching 10 bases. With V trimmed by 7 bases and J by 3 bases, 6 bases remained unmatched. Per the germline V gene, CDR1 is MNHEY and CDR2 is SVGAGI. The length of the CDR3 is 15 residues. The CDR3 nucleotides read TGTGCCAGCACCCCAGGACTAGCGGACTACAATGAGCAGTTCTTC. It yields the protein CASTPGLADYNEQFF.

The genes are TRBV4-1 and TRBJ1-2, with 8 nucleotides matching TRBD1. With V trimmed by 3 bases and J by 5 bases, 8 bases remained unmatched. The germline V gene encodes CDR1 MGHRA and CDR2 YSYEKL. The CDR3 covers 15 residues. The CDR3 nucleotides read TGCGCCAGCAGCCACCTGTACAGGGGGGAGTATGGCTACACCTTC. It codes for CASSHLYRGEYGYTF.

The rearrangement uses TRBV6-2 or TRBV6-3 and TRBJ1-5; no clear D. Looked up from germline, CDR1 is MNHEY and CDR2 is SVGEGT. Trimming took off 2 bases at V and 5 bases at J, with 22 bases between the two ends. The CDR3 covers 18 residues. The CDR3 region has the DNA TGTGCCAGCAGTTACCACACTAACGGGGTAACGTTTGATCAGCCCCAGCATTTT. Its protein is CASSYHTNGVTFDQPQHF.

This chain joins TRBV7-2 and TRBJ2-1; 11 nucleotides agree with TRBD2. This CDR3 has 16 residues. V lost 1 base to trimming and J lost 3 bases; unmatched junction nucleotides: 2. CDR1 and CDR2 (germline): SGHTA, FQGNSA. This chain's CDR3 is CASSLVLAGGYNEQFF. CDR3 in DNA: TGTGCCAGCAGCTTAGTTCTAGCGGGGGGCTACAATGAGCAGTTCTTC.

This sequence joins TRBV6-2 or TRBV6-3 and TRBJ1-2; D may be TRBD1 (6 bases). Trimming took 4 bases from V and 2 from J, leaving 20 bases between them. The CDR3 length is 17 residues. Germline CDR1 MNHEY, CDR2 SVGEGT. The CDR3 DNA reads TGTGCCAGCAGTTCGATACTTTATTGGACAGAGAACTATGGCTACACCTTC. Protein product: CASSSILYWTENYGYTF.

This rearrangement joins TRBV13 to TRBJ1-1; D ambiguous. The CDR3 extends over 13 amino acids. Trimming cost V 5 bases and J 7 bases, with 14 bases left between them. Germline values: CDR1 PRHDT, CDR2 FYEKMQ (reference sequence). Here the CDR3 reads CASSPGRAREAFF. DNA for the CDR3: TGTGCCAGCAGCCCCGGGAGGGCCCGTGAAGCTTTCTTT.

The V and J genes are TRBV6-2 or TRBV6-3 and TRBJ1-1; no firm D call. This CDR3 has 16 residues. Looked up from germline, CDR1 is MNHEY and CDR2 is SVGEGT. The V end lost 0 bases, the J end lost 0 bases, and 11 bases lay between the germline ends. The CDR3 reads CASSYSRGGVNTEAFF. The CDR3 nucleotides are TGTGCCAGCAGTTACTCCCGGGGAGGAGTGAACACTGAAGCTTTCTTT.

In DNA form, the CDR3 reads TGTGCCAGCAGGGGGGGACATCTTTTGAACACTGAAGCTTTCTTT. The encoded protein is CASRGGHLLNTEAFF. The chain recombines TRBV11-1 with TRBJ1-1, with a tentative D call TRBD1 (6 bases). CDR1 and CDR2 (germline): SGHAT, FQDESV (reference sequence). Trimming took 6 bases from V and 0 from J, leaving 14 bases between them. This CDR3 is 15 amino acids long.

V is TRBV6-5 and J is TRBJ1-2; D is uncertain. There are 13 residues in the CDR3. Germline V gives CDR1 MNHEY, CDR2 SVGAGI. V was trimmed by 7 bases and J by 3 bases, leaving 12 bases between them. The CDR3 DNA reads TGTGCCAGCACCCTAGACAACCACTATGGCTACACCTTC. This translates into CASTLDNHYGYTF.

The chain carries TRBV10-3 and TRBJ2-2; 8 bases match TRBD2. This CDR3 region has 15 residues. The germline V gene has CDR1 ENHRY and CDR2 SYGVKD. The V and J ends lost 1 base and 7 bases, in that order; junction bases with no gene match: 5. CDR3 coding DNA: TGTGCCATCAGTGAGTACAGCGGGAGCGGCGGGGAGCTGTTTTTT. Translating gives CAISEYSGSGGELFF.

Only a few counts were recorded for this clone. The V and J genes are TRBV28 and TRBJ2-7, with no clear D. The CDR3 is 12 amino acids. V was pared by 4 bases and J by 0 bases, with 4 bases between. Germline V gives CDR1 MDHEN, CDR2 SYDVKM. CDR3 protein: CASSSRSYEQYF. The CDR3, as DNA: TGTGCCAGCAGTTCCCGCTCCTACGAGCAGTACTTC.

The rearrangement uses TRBV7-3 and TRBJ2-2; TRBD2 matches 9 bases. This CDR3 spans 15 amino acids. Germline CDR1 SGHTA, CDR2 FQGTGA. Germline trimming cut 5 bases from V and 1 base from J; bases unmatched to any gene: 2. In DNA, the CDR3 is TGTGCCAGCAGCCGGACTAGCGAGAACACCGGGGAGCTGTTTTTT. Its translation: CASSRTSENTGELFF. Supplemented by reference TRBV7-3 and TRBJ2-2, the full variable domain reads GAGVSQTPSNKVTEKGKYVELRCDPISGHTALYWYRQSLGQGPEFLIYFQGTGAADDSGLPNDRFFAVRPEGSVSTLKIQRTERGDSAVYLCASSRTSENTGELFFGEGSRLTVL.

The chain uses TRBV10-3 and TRBJ2-4; D gene unclear. CDR1 ENHRY and CDR2 SYGVKD come from the germline V gene. Trimming stripped 6 bases from V and 0 bases from J, with 9 bases between. CDR3 size: 14 residues. CDR3 bases: TGTGCCATCAGCGAGGACCTAGCCAAAAACATTCAGTACTTC. Amino acid sequence: CAISEDLAKNIQYF.

The chain combines TRBV24-1 with TRBJ2-7, with 7 bases that match TRBD1. CDR3 size: 13 residues. CDR1 is KGHDR and CDR2 is SFDVKD in the germline V gene. Germline trimming cut 3 bases from V and 6 bases from J; bases unmatched to any gene: 4. DNA for the CDR3: TGTGCCACCAGTGATGGCGGACAGGTCGAGCAGTACTTC. Its protein product is CATSDGGQVEQYF.

The V and J genes are TRBV28 and TRBJ1-5, with TRBD1 identical over 9 bases. The CDR3 spans 13 residues. V was pared by 11 bases and J by 7 bases, with 9 bases of the junction left unmatched. Germline V lookup: CDR1 MDHEN, CDR2 SYDVKM. The CDR3 region has the DNA TGTGCCGCGGGGGACAGGGCAGGACAGCCCCAGCATTTT. It translates to CAAGDRAGQPQHF.

The V call is TRBV10-3, the J call TRBJ1-3, with D maybe TRBD1 (5 bases). CDR1 and CDR2 (germline): ENHRY, SYGVKD. This CDR3 is 10 amino acids long. V was trimmed by 10 bases and J by 7 bases, leaving 8 bases between them. The CDR3 nucleotides are TGTGCCACCAGGGAGAACACCATATATTTT. Translating gives CATRENTIYF.

This chain joins TRBV28 and TRBJ2-7, with 12 bases identical to TRBD2. V gave up 5 bases and J gave up 3 bases; unmatched junction bases: 5. The CDR3 consists of 15 residues. Germline V gene lookup returns CDR1 MDHEN and CDR2 SYDVKM. The chain's CDR3 is CASSPGLAGYYEQYF. In DNA form, the CDR3 reads TGTGCCAGCAGTCCTGGACTAGCGGGGTACTACGAGCAGTACTTC. The entire variable domain, with the rest obtained from reference TRBV28 and TRBJ2-7, is as follows: DVKVTQSSRYLVKRTGEKVFLECVQDMDHENMFWYRQDPGLGLRLIYFSYDVKMKEKGDIPEGYSVSREKKERFSLILESASTNQTSMYLCASSPGLAGYYEQYFGPGTRLTVT.